The T cell receptor (beta chain) under discussion was sequenced for a study of vaccination effects on CD4 cells after COVID-19. Comments on this clone: Its antigen is unknown.

Assay used: immunoSEQ multiplex PCR; TCRdb lists only in-frame clones, some missing. The table includes tens of thousands of clones, around three quarters detected once. Under the ViraFEST assay, PBMC were stimulated with viral peptide pools so that antigen-specific CD4+ T cells expanded. Sequencing was performed afterwards. At the end of roughly 9 days of culture, CD4+ T cells were isolated. Testing of the vaccine recipients showed negative nucleocapsid antibodies and no prior SARS-CoV-2 infection. The TCR was taken from a human donor who received a COVID-19 vaccine. Sequencing used CD4+ T cells from PBMCs cultured with HCoV-229E spike peptides, obtained before COVID-19 vaccination.

The DNA of the CDR3 is TGTGCCATCAGTGAGTCATACCCGACTAGCGGGGGCACAGATACGCAGTATTTT. Translation gives CAISESYPTSGGTDTQYF. V usage is TRBV10-3 and J usage is TRBJ2-3, with 11 nucleotides matching TRBD2. There are 18 residues in the CDR3. From germline, CDR1 is ENHRY and CDR2 SYGVKD. The ends lost 0 bases at V and 1 base at J; junction bases unmatched: 6.